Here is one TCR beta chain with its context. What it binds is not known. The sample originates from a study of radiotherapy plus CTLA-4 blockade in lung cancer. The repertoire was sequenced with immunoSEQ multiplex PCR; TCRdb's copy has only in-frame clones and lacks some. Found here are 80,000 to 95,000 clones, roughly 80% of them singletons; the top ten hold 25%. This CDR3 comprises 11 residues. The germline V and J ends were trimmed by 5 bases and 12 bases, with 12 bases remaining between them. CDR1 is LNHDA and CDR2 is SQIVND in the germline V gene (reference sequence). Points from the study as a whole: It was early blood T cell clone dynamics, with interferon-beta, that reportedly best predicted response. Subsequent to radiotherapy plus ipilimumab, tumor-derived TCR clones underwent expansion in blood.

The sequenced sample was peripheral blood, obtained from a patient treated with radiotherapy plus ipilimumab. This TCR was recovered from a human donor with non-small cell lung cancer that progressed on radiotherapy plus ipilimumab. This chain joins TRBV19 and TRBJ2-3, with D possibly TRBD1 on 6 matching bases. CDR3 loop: CASSFNRAQYF. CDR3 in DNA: TGTGCCAGTAGTTTCAACAGGGCTCAGTATTTT.